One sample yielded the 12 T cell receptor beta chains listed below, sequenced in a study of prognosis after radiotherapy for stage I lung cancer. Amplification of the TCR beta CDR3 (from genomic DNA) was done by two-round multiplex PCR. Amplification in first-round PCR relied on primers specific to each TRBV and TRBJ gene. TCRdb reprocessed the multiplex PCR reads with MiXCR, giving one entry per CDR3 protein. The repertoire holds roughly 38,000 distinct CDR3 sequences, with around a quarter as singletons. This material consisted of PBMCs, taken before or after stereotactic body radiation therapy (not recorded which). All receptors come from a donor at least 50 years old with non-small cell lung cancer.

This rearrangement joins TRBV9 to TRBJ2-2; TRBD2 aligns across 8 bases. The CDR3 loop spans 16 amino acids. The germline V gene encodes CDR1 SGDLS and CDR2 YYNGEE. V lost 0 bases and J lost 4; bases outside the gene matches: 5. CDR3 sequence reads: CASSVGRGASTGELFF. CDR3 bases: TGTGCCAGCAGCGTAGGGCGGGGGGCCTCCACCGGGGAGCTGTTTTTT.

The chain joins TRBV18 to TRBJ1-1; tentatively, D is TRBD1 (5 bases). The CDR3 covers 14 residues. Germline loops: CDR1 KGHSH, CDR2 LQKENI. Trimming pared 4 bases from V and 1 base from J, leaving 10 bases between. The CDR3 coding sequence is TGTGCCAGCTCACAGGGGCAGGGGAACACTGAAGCTTTCTTT. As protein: CASSQGQGNTEAFF.

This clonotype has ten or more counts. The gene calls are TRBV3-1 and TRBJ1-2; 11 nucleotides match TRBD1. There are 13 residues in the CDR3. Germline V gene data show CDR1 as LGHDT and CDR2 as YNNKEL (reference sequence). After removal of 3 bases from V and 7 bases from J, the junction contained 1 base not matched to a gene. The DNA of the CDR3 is TGTGCCAGCAGCCACGGACAGGGGGCTGGCTACACCTTC. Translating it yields CASSHGQGAGYTF. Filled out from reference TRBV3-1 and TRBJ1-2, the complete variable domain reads DTAVSQTPKYLVTQMGNDKSIKCEQNLGHDTMYWYKQDSKKFLKIMFSYNNKELIINETVPNRFSPKSPDKAHLNLHINSLELGDSAVYFCASSHGQGAGYTFGSGTRLTVV.

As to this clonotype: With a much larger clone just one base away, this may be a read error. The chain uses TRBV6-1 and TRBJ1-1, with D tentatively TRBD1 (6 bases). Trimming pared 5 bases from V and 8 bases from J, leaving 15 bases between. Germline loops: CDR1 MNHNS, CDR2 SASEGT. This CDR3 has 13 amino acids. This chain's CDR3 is CASSRRGTSEAFF. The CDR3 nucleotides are TGTGCCAGCAGTAGACGCGGGACAAGCGAAGCTTTCTTT.

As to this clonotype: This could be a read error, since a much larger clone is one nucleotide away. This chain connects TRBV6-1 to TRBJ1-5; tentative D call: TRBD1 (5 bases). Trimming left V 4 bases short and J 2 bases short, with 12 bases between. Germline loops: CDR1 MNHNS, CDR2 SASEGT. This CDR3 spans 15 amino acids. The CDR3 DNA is TGTGCCAGCAGTGGCGGGGGGACTGGCAATCAGCCCCAGCATTTT. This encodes CASSGGGTGNQPQHF.

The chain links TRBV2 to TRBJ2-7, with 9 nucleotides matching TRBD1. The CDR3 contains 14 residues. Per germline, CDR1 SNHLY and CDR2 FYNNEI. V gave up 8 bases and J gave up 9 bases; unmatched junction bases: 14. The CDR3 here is CASRKKGQGLVQYF. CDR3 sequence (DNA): TGTGCCAGCCGAAAGAAGGGACAGGGTCTTGTGCAGTACTTC. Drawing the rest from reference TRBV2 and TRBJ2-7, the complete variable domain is EPEVTQTPSHQVTQMGQEVILRCVPISNHLYFYWYRQILGQKVEFLVSFYNNEISEKSEIFDDQFSVERPDGSNFTLKIRSTKLEDSAMYFCASRKKGQGLVQYFGPGTRLTVT.

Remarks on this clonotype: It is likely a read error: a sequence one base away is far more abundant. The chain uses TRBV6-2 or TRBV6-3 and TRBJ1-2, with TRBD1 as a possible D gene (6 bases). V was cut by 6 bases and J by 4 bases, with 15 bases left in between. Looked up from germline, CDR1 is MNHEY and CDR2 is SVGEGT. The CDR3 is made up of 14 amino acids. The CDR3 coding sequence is TGTGCCAGCAGACCTCAGGGGTCGTCCTATGGCTACACCTTC. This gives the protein CASRPQGSSYGYTF.

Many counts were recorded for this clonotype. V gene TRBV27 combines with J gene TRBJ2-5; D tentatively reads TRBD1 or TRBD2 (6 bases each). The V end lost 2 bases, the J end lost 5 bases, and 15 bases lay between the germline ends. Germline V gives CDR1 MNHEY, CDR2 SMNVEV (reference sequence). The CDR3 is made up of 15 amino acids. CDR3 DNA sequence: TGTGCCAGCAGTTTAACCGGAGGGGGTTTGGAGACCCAGTACTTC. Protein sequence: CASSLTGGGLETQYF.

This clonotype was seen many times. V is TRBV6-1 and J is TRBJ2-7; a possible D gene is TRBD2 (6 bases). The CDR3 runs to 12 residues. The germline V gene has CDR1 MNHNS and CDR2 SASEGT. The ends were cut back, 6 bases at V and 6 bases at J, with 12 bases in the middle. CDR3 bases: TGTGCCAGCAGGGGATCCGGGGGCGAGCAGTACTTC. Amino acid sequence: CASRGSGGEQYF.

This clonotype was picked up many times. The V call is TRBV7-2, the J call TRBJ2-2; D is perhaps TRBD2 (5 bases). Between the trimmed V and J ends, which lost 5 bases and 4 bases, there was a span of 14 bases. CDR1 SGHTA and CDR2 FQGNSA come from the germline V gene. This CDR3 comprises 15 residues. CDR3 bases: TGTGCCAGCAGCCATCGGGGTATGGCCACCGGGGAGCTGTTTTTT. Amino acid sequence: CASSHRGMATGELFF. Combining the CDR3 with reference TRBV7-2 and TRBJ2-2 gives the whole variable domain GAGVSQSPSNKVTEKGKDVELRCDPISGHTALYWYRQSLGQGLEFLIYFQGNSAPDKSGLPSDRFSAERTGGSVSTLTIQRTQQEDSAVYLCASSHRGMATGELFFGEGSRLTVL.

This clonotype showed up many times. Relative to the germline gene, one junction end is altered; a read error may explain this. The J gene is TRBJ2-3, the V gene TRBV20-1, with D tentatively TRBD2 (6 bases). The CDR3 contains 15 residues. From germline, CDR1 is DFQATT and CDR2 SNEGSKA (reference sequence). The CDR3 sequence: CGAGGGLRGPDTQYF. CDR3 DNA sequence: TGCGGTGCTGGGGGTGGACTACGAGGACCAGATACGCAGTATTTT.

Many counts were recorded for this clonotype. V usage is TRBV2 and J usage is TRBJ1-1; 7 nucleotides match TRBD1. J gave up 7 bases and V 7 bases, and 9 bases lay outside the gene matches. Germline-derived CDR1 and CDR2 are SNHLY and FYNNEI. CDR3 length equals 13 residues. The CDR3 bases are TGTGCCAGCACTAGGGGCAGGGGGTATGAAGCTTTCTTT. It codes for CASTRGRGYEAFF.